This T cell receptor (beta chain) appears in the sequencing data of a study of shared clonotypes between healthy human individuals. CD45RO-negative, CCR7-positively selected cells formed the naive CD8 fraction, excluding terminally differentiated effector memory CD45RA+ cells. Assay: immunoSEQ multiplex PCR; the TCRdb copy retains only in-frame clones and omits some. The profile shows about 2 million clones, about 95% of them singletons. From germline, CDR1 is MNHEY and CDR2 SMNVEV (reference sequence). The CDR3 is 15 residues long. V trimming: 2 bases; J trimming: 6 bases; junction bases outside the gene matches: 6.

This TCR was sampled from a man in his late teens or twenties in good health. Sequencing was performed on naive CD8+ T cells sorted from blood. The chain uses TRBV27 and TRBJ2-2; 7 nucleotides agree with TRBD2. The CDR3 protein is CASSLETSFPGELFF. The CDR3 bases are TGTGCCAGCAGTTTAGAGACTAGCTTTCCCGGGGAGCTGTTTTTT.